The 21 T cell receptor beta chains presented below share a single source sample, sequenced in a study of breast tumors, draining lymph nodes, adjacent tissues. MiXCR was run by TCRdb on the multiplex PCR reads, yielding one entry per CDR3 protein. The profile covers under 70,000 distinct CDR3 sequences, with approximately 45% appearing a single time and 8.4% taken by the ten largest. The material sequenced was breast tumor tissue. The receptor source for this set is a female donor with breast cancer. Some clones in this sample may be carry-over from other donors' samples.

With regard to this clonotype: Mismatch with germline at one junction end may stem from a read error. V gene TRBV7-6 combines with J gene TRBJ2-7; tentative D call: TRBD1 (5 bases). Germline CDR1 is SGHVS and CDR2 is FNYEAQ. This CDR3 has 14 amino acids. CDR3 bases: TGTGCCAGCAGCCCCCTAGGGGATCGTCACGAGCGGTACTTC. Residues: CASSPLGDRHERYF.

This clonotype was recorded at least ten times. The rearrangement uses TRBV7-6 and TRBJ1-4, with D unresolved. The length of the CDR3 is 17 residues. Trimming shortened V by 0 bases and J by 0 bases, and 11 bases separated the two germline ends. Looked up from germline, CDR1 is SGHVS and CDR2 is FNYEAQ. The CDR3 loop is CASSLAGLSSTNEKLFF. CDR3 sequence (DNA): TGTGCCAGCAGCTTAGCAGGGCTCTCCTCAACTAATGAAAAACTGTTTTTT.

This clonotype came up many times. V gene TRBV5-1 combines with J gene TRBJ2-5; the D call may be TRBD1 or TRBD2 (5 bases each). Germline CDR1 reads SGHRS; CDR2 reads YFSETQ. The V and J ends lost 1 base and 8 bases respectively, with 15 bases between them. This CDR3 comprises 14 residues. CDR3 protein: CASSLSTGRDTQYF. CDR3 DNA: TGCGCCAGCAGCTTGTCTACAGGACGGGACACCCAGTACTTC.

The chain joins TRBV12-3 or TRBV12-4 to TRBJ1-1; the D gene is possibly TRBD1 (5 bases). The CDR3 spans 14 residues. Trimming took off 6 bases at V and 4 bases at J, with 15 bases between the two ends. In DNA, the CDR3 is TGTGCCAGCAGGCTTGGGGGTATAGGCACTGAAGCTTTCTTT. Translation: CASRLGGIGTEAFF.

The chain links TRBV28 to TRBJ1-4; D might be TRBD1 (6 bases). Germline V gene data show CDR1 as MDHEN and CDR2 as SYDVKM. Trimming took off 1 base at V and 0 bases at J, with 15 bases between the two ends. This CDR3 spans 18 amino acids. CDR3 bases: TGTGCCAGCAGTTTATTACCCAGGGGCCACACAACTAATGAAAAACTGTTTTTT. Amino acids: CASSLLPRGHTTNEKLFF. The full variable domain, completed using reference TRBV28 and TRBJ1-4, is DVKVTQSSRYLVKRTGEKVFLECVQDMDHENMFWYRQDPGLGLRLIYFSYDVKMKEKGDIPEGYSVSREKKERFSLILESASTNQTSMYLCASSLLPRGHTTNEKLFFGSGTQLSVL.

This clonotype was observed many times. Possible read error: a much larger clone is one base away. As DNA, the CDR3 is TGCAGTGGCAGCGGGTCCGTCTCCTACACTGAGCAGTTCTTC. Translation: CSGSGSVSYTEQFF. J is TRBJ2-1 and V is TRBV20-1, with TRBD2 as a possible D gene (6 bases). CDR3 length: 14 residues. Per the germline V gene, CDR1 is DFQATT and CDR2 is SNEGSKA (reference sequence).

This clonotype has just a few counts. V is TRBV7-2 and J is TRBJ1-1; D is undetermined. The V and J ends lost 3 bases and 3 bases respectively, with 11 bases between them. The CDR3 spans 14 residues. Germline lookup yields CDR1 SGHTA and CDR2 FQGNSA. CDR3: CASSFKILDTEAFF. The CDR3 DNA reads as TGTGCCAGCAGCTTTAAAATTCTTGACACTGAAGCTTTCTTT.

The CDR3 sequence is CASSLKPDIDYEQYF. Written as DNA, the CDR3 is TGTGCCAGCAGTTTAAAACCGGACATCGACTACGAGCAGTACTTC. J is TRBJ2-7 and V is TRBV27; weak D call: TRBD1 (5 bases). Germline V lookup: CDR1 MNHEY, CDR2 SMNVEV (reference sequence). The CDR3 spans 15 residues. Trimming removed 2 bases from V and 3 bases from J, with 14 bases in between.

This sequence joins TRBV20-1 and TRBJ1-6; tentative D call: TRBD1 (6 bases). Trimming stripped 1 base from V and 8 bases from J, with 12 bases between. The CDR3 runs 14 residues. Germline assignment: CDR1 DFQATT and CDR2 SNEGSKA (reference sequence). CDR3 sequence: CSARAGHRDSPLHF. The CDR3 DNA reads as TGCAGTGCTAGAGCGGGACACCGCGATTCACCCCTCCACTTT.

This clonotype is medium-sized (0.01 to 0.1%) by share. This chain links TRBV7-2 with TRBJ1-2, with D hard to call. Germline CDR1 and CDR2: SGHTA and FQGNSA. The CDR3 is 14 amino acids. The V and J ends lost 5 bases and 12 bases respectively, with 22 bases between them. CDR3 DNA: TGTGCCAGCAGCACACCGCGAGCCGGCGGAGCCCACACCTTC. This encodes CASSTPRAGGAHTF.

This clonotype was recorded many times. J is TRBJ2-7 and V is TRBV7-9, with TRBD2 matching over 9 bases. There are 15 residues in the CDR3. Germline CDR1 SEHNR, CDR2 FQNEAQ (reference sequence). Trimming took 2 bases from V and 2 from J; bases not matched to a gene: 4. DNA of the CDR3: TGTGCCAGCAGCTTATTTAGCGGGAGAACCTACGAGCAGTACTTC. Its translation: CASSLFSGRTYEQYF.

In this sample, this clonotype turned up many times. V usage is TRBV6-2 or TRBV6-3 and J usage is TRBJ1-2; D is undetermined. The CDR3 has 15 residues. The germline V and J ends were trimmed by 2 bases and 5 bases, with 15 bases remaining between them. In germline, CDR1 is MNHEY, CDR2 SVGEGT. The CDR3 sequence: CASSYPQEDIYGYTF. The CDR3 DNA reads as TGTGCCAGCAGTTACCCCCAGGAAGACATTTATGGCTACACCTTC.

This clonotype was detected ten times or more. The chain carries TRBV11-3 and TRBJ2-2; 15 positions match TRBD2. J lost 4 bases, V lost 3 bases, and 3 bases had no gene match. The CDR3 has 17 amino acids. The germline gives CDR1 SGHNT, CDR2 YENEEA. The CDR3 DNA reads TGTGCCAGCAGCTTCCGGGGACTAGCGGGAGGCACCGGGGAGCTGTTTTTT. Amino acids: CASSFRGLAGGTGELFF.

The CDR3: CASSPRTSGGASGELFF. The CDR3 DNA reads as TGTGCCAGCAGCCCAAGGACTAGCGGGGGGGCCAGTGGGGAGCTGTTTTTT. The chain recombines TRBV7-6 with TRBJ2-2; 15 nucleotides align to TRBD2. V shed 5 bases, J shed 8 bases, and the junction held 9 bases outside the gene matches. Germline lookup yields CDR1 SGHVS and CDR2 FNYEAQ. CDR3 length: 17 amino acids.

This clonotype was seen ten or more times. The V and J genes are TRBV6-1 and TRBJ2-3; D is unresolved. The CDR3 contains 14 residues. Germline V gene sequence: CDR1 MNHNS, CDR2 SASEGT. V lost 5 bases, J lost 4 bases, and 13 bases lay in between. The DNA for the CDR3 is TGTGCCAGCAGTCAACCGACTCGGTCAGATACGCAGTATTTT. It is translated as CASSQPTRSDTQYF.

This clonotype has a count of ten or more. A clone one base away is much larger, so this may be a read error. The rearrangement links TRBV20-1 to TRBJ2-7; perhaps TRBD1 as D (5 bases). The CDR3 sequence is 14 residues long. The germline CDR1 and CDR2 sequences are DFQATT and SNEGSKA (reference sequence). CDR3 protein: CSASGATVSSEQYF. The DNA of the CDR3 is TGCAGTGCTTCTGGGGCGACAGTCTCCTCCGAGCAGTACTTC.

This clonotype was recorded many times. The chain is built from TRBV10-3 and TRBJ2-1; 7 bases are a match to TRBD1. J was trimmed by 3 bases and V by 5 bases; bases with no gene match: 4. The length of the CDR3 is 14 residues. From germline, CDR1 is ENHRY and CDR2 SYGVKD. CDR3 sequence reads: CAISPGTDYNEQFF. The CDR3 nucleotides are TGTGCCATCAGTCCCGGGACAGACTACAATGAGCAGTTCTTC.

Worth noting for this clonotype: A junction boundary mismatches the germline segment, possibly from a read error. The chain joins TRBV4-2 to TRBJ2-5; D not resolved. This CDR3 contains 13 residues. Germline-derived CDR1 and CDR2 are LGHNA and YNFKEQ. CDR3 sequence (DNA): TGTGCCAGCACCCAAGTCGGGCGGCAGACCCAGTGCTTC. Residues: CASTQVGRQTQCF.

About this clonotype itself: With a much larger clone just one base away, this may be a read error. The chain has TRBV20-1 and TRBJ2-7; TRBD1 is a possible D gene (6 bases). Germline V gives CDR1 DFQATT, CDR2 SNEGSKA (reference sequence). This CDR3 is 17 amino acids long. V shed 0 bases and J shed 2 bases, with 20 bases lying between them. For the CDR3, the DNA is TGCAGTGCTAGAGATTACGCAGGGGCTACCGGGGCCTACGAGCAGTACTTC. Its translation is CSARDYAGATGAYEQYF.

This clonotype came up many times. This chain joins TRBV6-6 and TRBJ2-1; D is unclear. The CDR3 loop spans 16 amino acids. CDR1 MNHNY and CDR2 SVGAGI come from the germline V gene (reference sequence). Trimming removed 0 bases from V and 0 bases from J, with 9 bases in between. CDR3 in amino acids: CASSYSVGISYNEQFF. The CDR3, as DNA: TGTGCCAGCAGTTACTCGGTAGGCATCTCCTACAATGAGCAGTTCTTC.

The V call is TRBV5-4, the J call TRBJ1-2; 8 bases are a match to TRBD1. The trim removed 2 bases at V and 2 bases at J, leaving 5 bases unmatched. The CDR3 length is 15 residues. Germline values: CDR1 SGHNT, CDR2 YYREEE (reference sequence). CDR3: CASSLQGGTNYGYTF. The CDR3 nucleotides are TGTGCCAGCAGCTTACAGGGGGGGACGAACTATGGCTACACCTTC.